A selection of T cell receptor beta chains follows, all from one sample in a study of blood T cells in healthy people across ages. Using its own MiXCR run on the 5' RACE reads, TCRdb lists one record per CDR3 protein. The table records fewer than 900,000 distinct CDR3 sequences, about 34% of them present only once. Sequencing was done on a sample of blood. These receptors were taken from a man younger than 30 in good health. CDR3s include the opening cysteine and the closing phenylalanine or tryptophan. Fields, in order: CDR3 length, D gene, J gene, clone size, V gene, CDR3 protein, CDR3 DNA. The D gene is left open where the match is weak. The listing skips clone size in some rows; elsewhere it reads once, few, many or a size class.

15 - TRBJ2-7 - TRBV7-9 CASSLVAGPSYEQYF TGTGCCAGCAGCTTAGTGGCAGGGCCTTCCTACGAGCAGTACTTC
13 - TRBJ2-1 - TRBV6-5 CASSYSIGRPRFF TGTGCCAGCAGTTACTCGATAGGACGACCTAGGTTCTTC
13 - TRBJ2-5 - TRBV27 CASSFRNQETQYF TGTGCCAGCAGTTTCCGCAACCAAGAGACCCAGTACTTC
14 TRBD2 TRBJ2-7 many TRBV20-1 CSATKAGSSYEQYF TGCAGTGCTACAAAAGCGGGGAGCTCCTACGAGCAGTACTTC
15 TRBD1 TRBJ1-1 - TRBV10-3 CATSGTGRIGTEAFF TGTGCCACCTCCGGGACAGGGCGGATCGGCACTGAAGCTTTCTTT
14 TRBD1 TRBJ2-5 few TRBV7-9 CASSPGTGEMAQYF TGTGCCAGCAGCCCCGGGACAGGGGAAATGGCCCAGTACTTC
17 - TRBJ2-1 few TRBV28 CASSPRGGGSTHNEQFF TGTGCCAGCAGTCCTCGAGGTGGGGGGAGTACACACAATGAGCAGTTCTTC
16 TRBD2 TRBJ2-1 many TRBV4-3 CASSQDTSGTNNEQFF TGCGCCAGCAGCCAAGACACTAGCGGGACTAACAATGAGCAGTTCTTC
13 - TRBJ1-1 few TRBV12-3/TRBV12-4 CASRPIMNTEAFF TGTGCCAGCAGACCTATCATGAACACTGAAGCTTTCTTT
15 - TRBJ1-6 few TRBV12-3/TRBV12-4 CASSFRSGYNSPLHF TGTGCCAGCAGTTTTAGGTCGGGCTATAATTCACCCCTCCACTTT
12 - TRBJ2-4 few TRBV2 CASRSTGDIQYF TGTGCCAGCAGGTCGACGGGGGACATTCAGTACTTC
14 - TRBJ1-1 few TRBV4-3 CASSQDLESTEAFF TGCGCCAGCAGCCAAGATCTTGAGTCCACTGAAGCTTTCTTT
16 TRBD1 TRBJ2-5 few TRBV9 CASSVGQGYTYNEQYF TGTGCCAGCAGCGTAGGACAGGGTTACACCTACAATGAGCAGTACTTC
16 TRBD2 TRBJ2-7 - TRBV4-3 CASTPGTSGVNNEQYF TGCGCCAGCACGCCAGGGACTAGCGGAGTAAACAATGAGCAGTACTTC
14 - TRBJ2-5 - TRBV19 CASSHWTVKETQYF TGTGCCAGTAGCCACTGGACAGTTAAAGAGACCCAGTACTTC
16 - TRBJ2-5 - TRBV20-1 CSASLPGGHGTWEQYF TGCAGTGCTAGTTTACCTGGGGGGCATGGTACGTGGGAGCAGTACTTC
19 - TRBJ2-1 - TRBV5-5 CASRRDGGLALPTYNEQFF TGTGCCAGCAGGAGGGACGGAGGGCTGGCACTTCCCACATACAATGAGCAGTTCTTC
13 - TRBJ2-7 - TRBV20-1 CSAPWGEEYEQYF TGCAGTGCTCCTTGGGGGGAGGAATACGAGCAGTACTTC
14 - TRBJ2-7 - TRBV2 CASTFEQHGNEQYF TGTGCCAGCACTTTTGAACAGCATGGCAATGAGCAGTACTTC
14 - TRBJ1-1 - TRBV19 CASTGAGVLAEAFF TGTGCCAGTACCGGGGCGGGGGTACTTGCCGAAGCTTTCTTT
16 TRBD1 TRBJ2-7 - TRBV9 CASSVDLGTGFYEQYF TGTGCCAGCAGCGTAGATTTGGGGACAGGATTCTACGAGCAGTACTTC
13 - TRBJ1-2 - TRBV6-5 CASKGQRAVGYTF TGTGCCAGCAAGGGGCAGAGGGCAGTAGGCTACACCTTC
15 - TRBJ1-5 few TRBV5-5 CASSLAVSDNQPQHF TGTGCCAGCAGCTTGGCCGTGTCAGACAATCAGCCCCAGCATTTT
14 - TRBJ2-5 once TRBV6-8 CASNEPPTDSEQYF TGTGCCAGCAACGAACCCCCGACAGATAGTGAGCAGTACTTC
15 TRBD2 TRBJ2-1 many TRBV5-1 CASSPELAGNNEQFF TGCGCCAGCAGCCCGGAGCTAGCGGGGAACAATGAGCAGTTCTTC
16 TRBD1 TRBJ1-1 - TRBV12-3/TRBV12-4 CASSPDVDRVIAEAFF TGTGCCAGCAGTCCCGACGTCGACAGGGTCATCGCTGAAGCTTTCTTT
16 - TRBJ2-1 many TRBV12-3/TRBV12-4 CASSLVGLSSYNEQFF TGTGCCAGCAGTCTCGTCGGTCTCAGCTCCTACAATGAGCAGTTCTTC
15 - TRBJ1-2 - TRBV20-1 CSARDPAGGSYDYTF TGCAGTGCTAGAGATCCGGCCGGAGGGTCCTATGACTACACCTTC
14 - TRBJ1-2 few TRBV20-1 CSARDGQADYGYTF TGCAGTGCTAGAGATGGTCAGGCGGACTATGGCTACACCTTC
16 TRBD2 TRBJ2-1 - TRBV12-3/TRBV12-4 CASSSTSGVSYNEQFF TGTGCCAGCAGTTCCACTAGCGGGGTTTCCTACAATGAGCAGTTCTTC
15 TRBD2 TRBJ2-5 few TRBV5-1 CASSYLAGADNEQYF TGCGCCAGCAGCTACCTAGCGGGGGCAGACAATGAGCAGTACTTC
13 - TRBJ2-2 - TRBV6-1 CASRIRDTGELFF TGTGCCAGCAGGATCCGGGACACCGGGGAGCTGTTTTTT
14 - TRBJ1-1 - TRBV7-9 CASSSAGTNTEAFF TGTGCCAGCAGCTCGGCCGGGACTAACACTGAAGCTTTCTTT
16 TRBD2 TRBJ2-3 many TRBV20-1 CSARGGLAGSTDTQYF TGCAGTGCTAGAGGTGGACTAGCGGGGAGCACAGATACGCAGTATTTT